This T cell receptor (beta chain) comes out of a study of blood T cell repertoires in COVID-19. Study context: Acute and convalescent COVID-19 samples came from the United States, Italy and Spain.

The V end was cut by 0 bases, the J end by 3 bases, with 8 bases between. CDR1 is LGHDT, CDR2 YNNKEL, per germline (reference sequence). This CDR3 contains 14 residues. This clone was found a few times. The method was immunoSEQ multiplex PCR; TCRdb's version includes in-frame clones alone and lacks a portion of them. The sample holds about 120,000 clones, about three quarters seen once. The sample comprised peripheral blood. The TCR sequence derives from a human donor with acute or convalescent COVID-19. The donor label of this sample is uncertain. This rearrangement joins TRBV3-1 (or the pseudogene TRBV3-2) to TRBJ1-2; a weak D match, TRBD1 (5 bases). CDR3 nucleotides: TGTGCCAGCAGCCAAGATCAGGGTTACTATGGCTACACCTTC. It encodes CASSQDQGYYGYTF.